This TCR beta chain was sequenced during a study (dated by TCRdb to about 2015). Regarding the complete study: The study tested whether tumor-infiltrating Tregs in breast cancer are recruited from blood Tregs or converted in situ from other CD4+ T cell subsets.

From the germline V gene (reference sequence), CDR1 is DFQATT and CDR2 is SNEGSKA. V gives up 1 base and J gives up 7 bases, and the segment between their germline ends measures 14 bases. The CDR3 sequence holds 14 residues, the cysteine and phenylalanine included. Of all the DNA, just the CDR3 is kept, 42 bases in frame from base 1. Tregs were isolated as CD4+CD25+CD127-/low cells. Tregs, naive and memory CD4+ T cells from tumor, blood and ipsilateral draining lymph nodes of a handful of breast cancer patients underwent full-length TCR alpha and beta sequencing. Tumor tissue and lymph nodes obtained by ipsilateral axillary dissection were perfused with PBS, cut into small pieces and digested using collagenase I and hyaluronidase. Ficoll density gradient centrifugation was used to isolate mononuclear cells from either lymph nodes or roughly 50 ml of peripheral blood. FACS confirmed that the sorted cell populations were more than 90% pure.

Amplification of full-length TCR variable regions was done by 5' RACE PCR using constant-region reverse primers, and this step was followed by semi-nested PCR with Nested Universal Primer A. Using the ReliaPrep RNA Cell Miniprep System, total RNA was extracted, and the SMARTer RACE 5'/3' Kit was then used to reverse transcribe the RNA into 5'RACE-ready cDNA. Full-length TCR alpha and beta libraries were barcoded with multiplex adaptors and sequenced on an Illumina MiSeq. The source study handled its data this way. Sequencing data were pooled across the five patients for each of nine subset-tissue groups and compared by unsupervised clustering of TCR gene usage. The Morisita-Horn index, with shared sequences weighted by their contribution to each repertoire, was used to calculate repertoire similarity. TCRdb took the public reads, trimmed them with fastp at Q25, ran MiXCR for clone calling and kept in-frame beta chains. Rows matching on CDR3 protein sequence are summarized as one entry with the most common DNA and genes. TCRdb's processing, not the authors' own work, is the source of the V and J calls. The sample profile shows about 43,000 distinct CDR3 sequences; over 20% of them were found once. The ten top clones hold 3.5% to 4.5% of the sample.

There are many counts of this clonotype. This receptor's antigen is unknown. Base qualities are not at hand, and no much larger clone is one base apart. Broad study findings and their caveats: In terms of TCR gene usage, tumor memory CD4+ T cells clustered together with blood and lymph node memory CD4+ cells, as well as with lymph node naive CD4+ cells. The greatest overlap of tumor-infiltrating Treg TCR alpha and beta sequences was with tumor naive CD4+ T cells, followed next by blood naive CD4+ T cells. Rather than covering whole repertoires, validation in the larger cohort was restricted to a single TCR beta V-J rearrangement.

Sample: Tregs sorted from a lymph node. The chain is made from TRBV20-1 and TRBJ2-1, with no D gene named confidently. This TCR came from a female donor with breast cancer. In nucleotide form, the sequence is TGCAGTGCTAGAGCGGATGTGAACCTGAATGAGCAGTTCTTC. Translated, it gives CSARADVNLNEQFF.